This note documents a single T cell receptor beta chain sequence. What it recognizes is unknown. Primers for the PCR totalled 60 Vbeta and 13 Jbeta. Repertoires were generated with immunoSEQ multiplex PCR, while TCRdb's copy carries only in-frame clones and drops some. The data show around 130,000 clones, 74% seen once. The data stem from a study of cytomegalovirus exposure and HLA in healthy donors. Overall study findings and caveats: Later on, a genetic analysis was performed. It linked a missense variant in DCLRE1C with V- and J-gene trimming of TCR beta. CMV serostatus was the sole immune exposure data available. Cytomegalovirus status was reportedly diagnosed by the classifier with high specificity and sensitivity.

Germline CDR1 is KGHSH and CDR2 is LQKENI. Trimming pared 1 base from V and 6 bases from J, leaving 13 bases between. The CDR3 length is 15 residues. This clonotype was sampled from a woman aged 45-65 years in good health and CMV-seropositive. Sequencing was done on a sample of PBMCs. The chain employs TRBV18 and TRBJ2-1; a possible D gene is TRBD1 (5 bases). CDR3 residues: CASSPRQGRGNEQFF. The CDR3 DNA follows: TGTGCCAGCTCACCACGGCAGGGAAGGGGCAATGAGCAGTTCTTC.